These 16 T cell receptor beta chains originate from one sample sequenced in a study of blood T cell repertoires in COVID-19. The assay was immunoSEQ multiplex PCR, and TCRdb's table has in-frame clones only and misses some. This table holds approximately 170,000 clones, about 80% found once. The sequencing input was peripheral blood. The source is a woman older than 75 with acute or convalescent COVID-19.

This clone was found once. The chain couples TRBV28 to TRBJ2-1; TRBD2 agrees at 14 bases. The CDR3 length is 14 residues. V dropped 6 bases and J dropped 9; count of bases not matched to a gene: 4. The germline gives CDR1 MDHEN, CDR2 SYDVKM. Here the CDR3 reads CASRWTSGRSEQFF. The CDR3 nucleotides read TGTGCCAGCAGATGGACTAGCGGGAGGAGTGAGCAGTTCTTC. Using reference TRBV28 and TRBJ2-1 for the parts outside the CDR3, the full variable domain is DVKVTQSSRYLVKRTGEKVFLECVQDMDHENMFWYRQDPGLGLRLIYFSYDVKMKEKGDIPEGYSVSREKKERFSLILESASTNQTSMYLCASRWTSGRSEQFFGPGTRLTVL.

The chain combines TRBV5-6 with TRBJ2-7; 8 positions agree with TRBD1. The CDR3 loop spans 13 amino acids. Germline CDR1 SGHDT, CDR2 YYEEEE. V lost 4 bases and J lost 2; bases outside the gene matches: 2. Here the CDR3 DNA reads TGTGCCAGCAGCCTACAGGGGGCCTACGAGCAGTACTTC. Residues: CASSLQGAYEQYF.

This clone was detected only once. The J gene is TRBJ2-7, the V gene TRBV5-4; 11 bases map to TRBD2. Germline V gives CDR1 SGHNT, CDR2 YYREEE (reference sequence). This CDR3 is 15 amino acids long. The ends lost 4 bases at V and 3 bases at J; junction bases unmatched: 6. The CDR3 sequence is CASSRALAGDYEQYF. CDR3 in DNA: TGTGCCAGCAGCCGGGCACTAGCGGGAGACTACGAGCAGTACTTC.

The V gene is TRBV6-5, the J gene TRBJ1-6; 7 bases are shared with TRBD1. Trimming removed 6 bases from V and 7 bases from J; junction bases left unmatched: 9. The CDR3 length is 15 residues. Per germline, CDR1 MNHEY and CDR2 SVGAGI. The CDR3 coding sequence is TGTGCCAGCAGGATGACAGGGAATATCAATTCACCCCTCCACTTT. It is translated as CASRMTGNINSPLHF.

The J gene is TRBJ2-1, the V gene TRBV3-1 (or the pseudogene TRBV3-2); 12 positions match TRBD2. The junction had 8 bases not matched to a gene; V was cut back by 3 bases and J by 8 bases. This CDR3 spans 16 amino acids. Germline CDR1 is LGHDT and CDR2 is YNNKEL (reference sequence). The CDR3 bases are TGTGCCAGCAGCCATGGCCGGACTAGCGGGATATATGAGCAGTTCTTC. Translation: CASSHGRTSGIYEQFF.

This sequence joins TRBV11-3 and TRBJ2-3; 8 nucleotides match TRBD2. The CDR3 length is 15 residues. Germline V CDR1 and CDR2: SGHNT, YENEEA. Unmatched junction bases numbered 6, after V lost 5 bases and J lost 2 bases. CDR3 in DNA: TGTGCCAGCAGCAAAGCGGGGGCCTACACAGATACGCAGTATTTT. Amino acids: CASSKAGAYTDTQYF.

This sequence joins TRBV6-4 and TRBJ1-2; the match to TRBD1 covers 9 bases. The V gene end was trimmed by 6 bases and the J gene end by 6 bases; junction bases not matched to a gene: 8. Germline assignment: CDR1 MRHNA and CDR2 SNTAGT. This CDR3 is built from 14 residues. The CDR3 nucleotides read TGTGCCAGCAGCGGCGAACAGGGGGCGCATGGCTACACCTTC. Translation: CASSGEQGAHGYTF.

The rearrangement links TRBV18 to TRBJ2-7; 7 nucleotides agree with TRBD2. V trimming: 3 bases; J trimming: 2 bases; junction bases outside the gene matches: 4. This CDR3 comprises 14 residues. The germline gives CDR1 KGHSH, CDR2 LQKENI. CDR3 loop: CASSPGAGAYEQYF. Here the CDR3 DNA reads TGTGCCAGCTCACCGGGTGCGGGAGCCTACGAGCAGTACTTC.

The chain combines TRBV3-1 (or the pseudogene TRBV3-2) with TRBJ1-1; D gene unclear. From germline, CDR1 is LGHDT and CDR2 YNNKEL (reference sequence). Trimming took 0 bases from V and 1 from J, leaving 18 bases between them. CDR3 length equals 18 residues. CDR3: CASSQDSGNWWGNTEAFF. The CDR3, as DNA: TGTGCCAGCAGCCAAGATAGCGGGAATTGGTGGGGGAACACTGAAGCTTTCTTT.

The rearrangement uses TRBV5-8 and TRBJ2-7, with D tentatively TRBD2 (5 bases). Germline CDR1 reads SGHTS; CDR2 reads YDEGEE. V lost 2 bases and J 6 bases, leaving 6 bases between the germline ends. The CDR3 covers 11 residues. The CDR3 region is CASSFAGEQYF. The CDR3 DNA sequence: TGTGCCAGCAGCTTCGCGGGCGAGCAGTACTTC.

V is TRBV5-1 and J is TRBJ2-7; a weak D match, TRBD1 (5 bases). This CDR3 has 13 residues. Germline V CDR1 and CDR2: SGHRS, YFSETQ. V lost 6 bases and J 0 bases, leaving 10 bases between the germline ends. CDR3 region: CASKETASYEQYF. The CDR3 coding sequence is TGCGCCAGCAAAGAGACAGCCTCCTACGAGCAGTACTTC.

The chain links TRBV5-8 to TRBJ2-1; possibly TRBD2 for D (5 bases). Per germline, CDR1 SGHTS and CDR2 YDEGEE. The CDR3 loop spans 14 amino acids. V lost 7 bases and J 4 bases, leaving 15 bases between the germline ends. CDR3 amino acids: CASQLPGSYNEQFF. CDR3 DNA: TGTGCCAGCCAATTACCGGGGTCATACAATGAGCAGTTCTTC.

This rearrangement joins TRBV13 to TRBJ2-7; unclear D gene. Germline-derived CDR1 and CDR2 are PRHDT and FYEKMQ (reference sequence). The V end was cut by 2 bases, the J end by 6 bases, with 11 bases between. CDR3 length equals 13 residues. The CDR3 is CASSLTTGREQYF. The CDR3 DNA sequence: TGTGCCAGCAGCTTAACTACCGGCCGCGAGCAGTACTTC.

The genes are TRBV15 and TRBJ2-1; 9 nucleotides line up with TRBD2. Germline CDR1 LNHNV, CDR2 YYDKDF (reference sequence). CDR3 length: 15 residues. Trimming cost V 6 bases and J 2 bases; bases outside gene matches: 5. This chain's CDR3 is CATRKGGGAYNEQFF. CDR3 coding DNA: TGTGCCACCAGAAAAGGCGGGGGGGCCTACAATGAGCAGTTCTTC.

The rearrangement links TRBV7-9 to TRBJ1-4; D remains ambiguous. V lost 5 bases, J lost 5 bases, and 12 bases lay in between. CDR3 length equals 14 residues. The germline gives CDR1 SEHNR, CDR2 FQNEAQ (reference sequence). The CDR3 bases are TGTGCCAGCAGCCTACCTCGGGGAAATGAAAAACTGTTTTTT. The encoded protein is CASSLPRGNEKLFF.

This clone has a single count. The CDR3 bases are TGTGCCAGCAGCTTAGAATGGCGGGCAGACCACCTCACAGATACGCAGTATTTT. It specifies CASSLEWRADHLTDTQYF. J is TRBJ2-3 and V is TRBV11-3; perhaps TRBD2 as D (5 bases). The CDR3 runs to 18 residues. With 0 bases removed from V and 2 bases from J, the gap between germline ends came to 18 bases. Germline V CDR1 and CDR2: SGHNT, YENEEA.